Below, 19 T cell receptor beta chains from the same sample are listed, as sequenced in a study of blood T cell repertoires in COVID-19. Using immunoSEQ multiplex PCR, the repertoire was profiled, and TCRdb retains in-frame clones only, with some absent. The table includes about 57,000 clones, 79% detected once. Sequencing was done on a sample of peripheral blood. The receptor set was obtained from a man in his sixties with acute or convalescent COVID-19.

CDR3 coding DNA: TGCGCCAGCAGCCAAGATTCGTATAAGGGACTAGCGGGAGCGGATGAGCAGTTCTTC. Translation: CASSQDSYKGLAGADEQFF. This chain connects TRBV4-3 to TRBJ2-1; 14 bases align to TRBD2. CDR3 length equals 19 residues. V shed 0 bases and J 8 bases; nucleotides not matched to a gene: 12. The germline CDR1 and CDR2 sequences are LGHNA and YSLEER.

This chain connects TRBV7-2 to TRBJ2-7; 9 bases map to TRBD2. Unmatched junction bases numbered 5, after V lost 8 bases and J lost 0 bases. CDR1 and CDR2 from the germline V gene are SGHTA and FQGNSA. The CDR3 runs to 14 residues. For the CDR3, the DNA is TGTGCCAGCGGGACTAGCTCAAGCTCCTACGAGCAGTACTTC. This codes for CASGTSSSSYEQYF.

The chain employs TRBV4-3 and TRBJ2-7; 7 nucleotides align to TRBD2. The CDR3 is made up of 15 amino acids. The ends lost 1 base at V and 2 bases at J; junction bases unmatched: 5. Looked up from germline, CDR1 is LGHNA and CDR2 is YSLEER. CDR3 amino acids: CASSQGLAAAYEQYF. The CDR3 nucleotides read TGCGCCAGCAGCCAAGGGCTAGCGGCCGCCTACGAGCAGTACTTC.

This clone has only a few counts. The chain combines TRBV5-1 with TRBJ2-5; D perhaps matches TRBD1 (6 bases). The CDR3 is made up of 17 amino acids. Germline CDR1 SGHRS, CDR2 YFSETQ. The V gene lost 0 bases and the J gene lost 1 base, with 16 bases spanning the gap. The CDR3 DNA follows: TGCGCCAGCAGCTTGGCCCGTACACAGGGAGTCCAAGAGACCCAGTACTTC. Translation gives CASSLARTQGVQETQYF.

The chain employs TRBV2 and TRBJ2-2; D perhaps matches TRBD1 (6 bases). Germline V gene data show CDR1 as SNHLY and CDR2 as FYNNEI. V gave up 6 bases and J gave up 4 bases, with 15 bases separating them. The CDR3 runs 15 residues. CDR3 sequence reads: CASRAQGLGTGELFF. DNA of the CDR3: TGTGCCAGCAGGGCACAGGGTTTAGGCACCGGGGAGCTGTTTTTT.

The CDR3 is CASSLSSTGDTGELFF. CDR3 coding DNA: TGCGCCAGCAGCTTGTCGTCGACAGGGGACACCGGGGAGCTGTTTTTT. The chain recombines TRBV5-1 with TRBJ2-2, with 8 bases aligning to TRBD1. The CDR3 has 16 amino acids. Germline lookup yields CDR1 SGHRS and CDR2 YFSETQ. Losses at the gene ends were 1 base for V and 3 bases for J; bases not matched to a gene: 5.

This clone was counted a few times. The rearrangement links TRBV9 to TRBJ1-4; 9 positions agree with TRBD1. Unmatched junction bases numbered 4, after V lost 3 bases and J lost 4 bases. The germline gives CDR1 SGDLS, CDR2 YYNGEE. The CDR3 loop spans 15 amino acids. The CDR3 coding sequence is TGTGCCAGCAGCGGACAGGGGGATGATAATGAAAAACTGTTTTTT. Translating it yields CASSGQGDDNEKLFF.

The V call is TRBV9, the J call TRBJ1-2; no clear D gene. The CDR3 has 12 amino acids. CDR1 is SGDLS, CDR2 YYNGEE, per germline. V gave up 0 bases and J gave up 10 bases, with 10 bases separating them. The CDR3 loop is CASSVVEGVYTF. As DNA, the CDR3 is TGTGCCAGCAGCGTAGTGGAGGGAGTCTACACCTTC.

The chain uses TRBV7-2 and TRBJ1-2; TRBD1 is a possible D gene (5 bases). Trimming cost V 7 bases and J 4 bases, with 16 bases left between them. There are 14 residues in the CDR3. Germline V CDR1 and CDR2: SGHTA, FQGNSA. The CDR3 here is CASTPRGRTYGYTF. The CDR3 DNA is TGTGCCAGCACCCCGCGGGGGAGGACCTATGGCTACACCTTC.

The chain joins TRBV14 to TRBJ1-1; TRBD1 agrees at 10 bases. Losses at the gene ends were 6 bases for V and 4 bases for J; bases not matched to a gene: 5. CDR3 length: 14 amino acids. Germline CDR1 reads SGHDN; CDR2 reads FVKESK. CDR3 nucleotide sequence: TGTGCCAGCAGTATTTGGACAGGGGGCACTGAAGCTTTCTTT. This sequence encodes CASSIWTGGTEAFF. The full variable domain, rest sourced from reference TRBV14 and TRBJ1-1, is EAGVTQFPSHSVIEKGQTVTLRCDPISGHDNLYWYRRVMGKEIKFLLHFVKESKQDESGMPNNRFLAERTGGTYSTLKVQPAELEDSGVYFCASSIWTGGTEAFFGQGTRLTVV.

The chain has TRBV10-2 and TRBJ1-1; D is unclear. Deletions cut 5 bases from V and 4 bases from J, with 14 bases between. This CDR3 has 14 amino acids. Germline V gene data show CDR1 as WSHSY and CDR2 as SAAADI. CDR3 sequence: CASSPGRARTEAFF. In DNA, the CDR3 is TGCGCCAGCAGTCCGGGGAGGGCCCGCACTGAAGCTTTCTTT.

The genes are TRBV19 and TRBJ1-1; 9 nucleotides match TRBD1. The CDR3 loop spans 15 amino acids. V lost 4 bases, J lost 6 bases, and 9 bases stayed unmatched. Looked up from germline, CDR1 is LNHDA and CDR2 is SQIVND (reference sequence). The CDR3 sequence is CASSTSTGGRAEAFF. The DNA for the CDR3 is TGTGCCAGTAGTACCTCAACAGGGGGCAGGGCTGAAGCTTTCTTT.

V and J are TRBV7-9 and TRBJ1-5; D unresolved. In germline, CDR1 is SEHNR, CDR2 FQNEAQ (reference sequence). V lost 3 bases and J lost 4, with 7 bases in between. The CDR3 consists of 13 residues. For the CDR3, the DNA is TGTGCCAGCAGCTTGACGGGTAATCAGCCCCAGCATTTT. As protein: CASSLTGNQPQHF.

The chain employs TRBV6-2 or TRBV6-3 and TRBJ1-2; possible D gene TRBD1, 5 bases. Deletions cut 6 bases from V and 4 bases from J, with 9 bases between. This CDR3 contains 12 residues. Germline assignment: CDR1 MNHEY and CDR2 SVGEGT. The CDR3 reads CASSRGVYGYTF. The CDR3 DNA is TGTGCCAGCAGCCGGGGCGTCTATGGCTACACCTTC.

This clone was observed once. This chain links TRBV7-3 with TRBJ2-1; maybe TRBD1 (7 bases). V lost 5 bases and J 4 bases, leaving 12 bases between the germline ends. This CDR3 has 14 amino acids. Germline assignment: CDR1 SGHTA and CDR2 FQGTGA. CDR3 DNA sequence: TGTGCCAGCAGCCAGGGGGGCCATTACAATGAGCAGTTCTTC. As protein: CASSQGGHYNEQFF. Together with reference TRBV7-3 and TRBJ2-1, the CDR3 gives the full variable domain: GAGVSQTPSNKVTEKGKYVELRCDPISGHTALYWYRQSLGQGPEFLIYFQGTGAADDSGLPNDRFFAVRPEGSVSTLKIQRTERGDSAVYLCASSQGGHYNEQFFGPGTRLTVL.

V and J are TRBV5-1 and TRBJ1-5; 8 bases agree with TRBD1. The length of the CDR3 is 14 residues. The J segment lost 6 bases and the V segment lost 4 bases, leaving 6 bases of the junction unmatched. Looked up from germline, CDR1 is SGHRS and CDR2 is YFSETQ. As DNA, the CDR3 is TGCGCCAGCAGCGTAGGGACAGGCAGTCAGCCCCAGCATTTT. Translated: CASSVGTGSQPQHF.

This clone showed up just a few times. The J gene is TRBJ2-7, the V gene TRBV30; D not resolved. This CDR3 region has 12 residues. The V end was cut by 4 bases, the J end by 1 base, with 8 bases between. CDR1 is GTSNPN, CDR2 SVGIG, per germline (reference sequence). The CDR3: CAWNGPSYEQYF. CDR3 sequence (DNA): TGTGCCTGGAATGGCCCATCCTACGAGCAGTACTTC.

This rearrangement joins TRBV19 to TRBJ2-2; D is ambiguous. Trimming took 3 bases from V and 0 from J, leaving 5 bases between them. From germline, CDR1 is LNHDA and CDR2 SQIVND (reference sequence). CDR3 length: 14 amino acids. The CDR3 reads CASSIVANTGELFF. As DNA, the CDR3 is TGTGCCAGTAGTATTGTAGCGAACACCGGGGAGCTGTTTTTT.

The J gene is TRBJ1-5, the V gene TRBV6-6, with TRBD1 matching over 9 bases. The germline CDR1 and CDR2 sequences are MNHNY and SVGAGI (reference sequence). V was pared by 8 bases and J by 3 bases, with 2 bases of the junction left unmatched. The CDR3 has 13 residues. CDR3 in DNA: TGTGCCAGCTGGGACAGGGCCAATCAGCCCCAGCATTTT. It codes for CASWDRANQPQHF.